The entry that follows covers one T cell receptor beta chain sequence. Its target is not known. The CDR3 spans 18 residues. CDR1 is SGHDT and CDR2 is YYEEEE in the germline V gene. The V segment lost 0 bases and the J segment 1 base; nucleotides outside the gene matches: 4. These data are taken from a study of identical twins. Study findings and constraints: Zero-insertion results could be subject to partial confounding by invariant MAIT and iNKT cells. These conclusions were based on statistical analysis (cross-sectional, not following the same donors).

TCRdb independently ran MiXCR on the 5' RACE reads; one entry per CDR3 protein. The table has 1.5 million to 2 million distinct CDR3 sequences, under 35% seen once. This sequence joins TRBV5-6 and TRBJ2-3; the match to TRBD2 covers 14 bases. This receptor was identified in a newborn girl in good health. The sequenced sample consisted of cord blood. The CDR3 is CASSLAAGLAGGTDTQYF. CDR3 DNA sequence: TGTGCCAGCAGCTTGGCCGCGGGACTAGCGGGGGGCACAGATACGCAGTATTTT.